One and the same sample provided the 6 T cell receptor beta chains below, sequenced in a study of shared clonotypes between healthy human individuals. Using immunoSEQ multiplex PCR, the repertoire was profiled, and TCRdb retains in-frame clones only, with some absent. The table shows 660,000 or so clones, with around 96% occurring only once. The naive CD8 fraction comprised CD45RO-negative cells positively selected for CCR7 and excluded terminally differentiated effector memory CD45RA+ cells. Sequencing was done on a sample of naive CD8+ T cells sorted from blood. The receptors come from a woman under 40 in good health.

CDR3 amino acids: CSAGGGVADTQYF. In DNA, the CDR3 is TGCAGCGCTGGGGGTGGAGTCGCAGATACGCAGTATTTT. V usage is TRBV29-1 and J usage is TRBJ2-3; the D gene could be TRBD1 or TRBD2 (5 bases each). V lost 7 bases and J lost 4, with 15 bases in between. The CDR3 length is 13 residues. Germline assignment: CDR1 SQVTM and CDR2 ANQGSEA.

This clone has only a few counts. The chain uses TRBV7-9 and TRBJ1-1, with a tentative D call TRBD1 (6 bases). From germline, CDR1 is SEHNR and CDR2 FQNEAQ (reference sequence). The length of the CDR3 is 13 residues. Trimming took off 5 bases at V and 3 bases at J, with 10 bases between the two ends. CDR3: CASSVGQYTEAFF. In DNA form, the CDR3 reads TGTGCCAGCAGCGTAGGACAGTACACTGAAGCTTTCTTT.

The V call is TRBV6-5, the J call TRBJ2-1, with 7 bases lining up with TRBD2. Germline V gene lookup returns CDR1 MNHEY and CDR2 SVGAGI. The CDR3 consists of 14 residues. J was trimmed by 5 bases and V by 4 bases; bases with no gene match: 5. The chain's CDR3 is CASSLAGVNNEQFF. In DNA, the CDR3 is TGTGCCAGCAGTTTGGCGGGAGTGAACAATGAGCAGTTCTTC.

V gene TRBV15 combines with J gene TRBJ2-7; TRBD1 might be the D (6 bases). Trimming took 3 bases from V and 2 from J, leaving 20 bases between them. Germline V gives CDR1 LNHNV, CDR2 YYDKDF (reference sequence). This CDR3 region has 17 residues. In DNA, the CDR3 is TGTGCCACCAGCAGTACGGACAGAGTCCAAATCCCCTACGAGCAGTACTTC. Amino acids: CATSSTDRVQIPYEQYF.

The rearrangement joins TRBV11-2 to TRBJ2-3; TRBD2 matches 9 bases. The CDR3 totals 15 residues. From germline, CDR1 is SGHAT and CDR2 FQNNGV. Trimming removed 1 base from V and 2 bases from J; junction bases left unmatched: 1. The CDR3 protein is CASSLGTSDTDTQYF. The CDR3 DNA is TGTGCCAGCAGCTTAGGGACTAGCGACACAGATACGCAGTATTTT.

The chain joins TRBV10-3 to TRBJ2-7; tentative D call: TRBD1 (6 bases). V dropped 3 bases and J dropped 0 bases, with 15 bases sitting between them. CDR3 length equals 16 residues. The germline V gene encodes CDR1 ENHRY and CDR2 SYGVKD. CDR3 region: CAISDTRTAFSYEQYF. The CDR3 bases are TGTGCCATCAGTGACACCCGGACAGCCTTCTCCTACGAGCAGTACTTC.